A selection of T cell receptor beta chains follows, all from one sample in a study of a mutant IDH1 vaccine in newly diagnosed glioma. Which antigens these TCRs recognize remains unknown. Generated by immunoSEQ multiplex PCR, the TCRdb table keeps only in-frame clones and is missing some. Of over 50,000 clones listed, about 87% are singletons. The sample in question was PBMCs, obtained from a glioma patient whose treatment included an IDH1 peptide vaccine. Source of these receptors: a man aged 18 to 30 with glioma. Each CDR3 is given with its conserved first and last residue. D genes are given only for firm matches. Clone size is stated in some rows and not others, as once, few, many or a class when expanded.

V	size	D	J	CDR3	DNA
TRBV5-4	-	TRBD1	TRBJ1-2	CASSQDRGRLLGGYTF	TGTGCCAGCAGTCAGGACAGGGGGCGACTCCTTGGGGGCTACACCTTC
TRBV18	-	TRBD1	TRBJ2-1	CASSTRTGADNEQFF	TGTGCCAGCTCAACAAGGACAGGGGCGGACAATGAGCAGTTCTTC
TRBV7-8	-	TRBD1	TRBJ1-2	CASSLARRTGAYGYTF	TGTGCCAGCAGCTTAGCGCGTCGGACAGGGGCCTATGGCTACACCTTC
TRBV4-1	-	TRBD1	TRBJ1-1	CASSSIRDRGRLFRAFF	TGCGCCAGCAGCTCAATCCGGGACAGGGGCCGACTTTTCAGAGCTTTCTTT
TRBV15	-	-	TRBJ2-7	CATSRDRAGYYEQYF	TGTGCCACCAGCAGAGATAGGGCCGGGTACTACGAGCAGTACTTC
TRBV30	-	-	TRBJ1-6	CAWSLGWTASSYNSPLHF	TGTGCCTGGAGTCTCGGATGGACCGCAAGCTCCTATAATTCACCCCTCCACTTT
TRBV4-3	once	TRBD1	TRBJ1-4	CASSQALTGVYEKLFF	TGCGCCAGCAGCCAAGCCCTGACAGGGGTTTATGAAAAACTGTTTTTT
TRBV19	-	-	TRBJ1-2	CASSNPGTNSYGYTF	TGTGCCAGTAGTAACCCCGGGACCAATTCCTATGGCTACACCTTC
TRBV18	-	TRBD1	TRBJ1-1	CASSPVKGQELDTEAFF	TGTGCCAGCTCACCAGTCAAAGGACAGGAGTTGGACACTGAAGCTTTCTTT
TRBV5-6	-	-	TRBJ1-3	CASARQGGNTIYF	TGTGCCAGCGCTCGGCAGGGGGGAAACACCATATATTTT
TRBV9	-	-	TRBJ2-5	CASSVTGEYLQETQYF	TGTGCCAGCAGCGTAACGGGGGAATACCTCCAAGAGACCCAGTACTTC
TRBV5-4	few	-	TRBJ1-1	CASSLDRNTEAFF	TGTGCCAGCAGCTTGGACAGGAACACTGAAGCTTTCTTT
TRBV14	-	-	TRBJ1-1	CASSQVHGQGTAFF	TGTGCCAGCAGCCAAGTCCATGGGCAGGGTACAGCTTTCTTT
TRBV19	few	-	TRBJ1-1	CASKTPRGRAEAFF	TGTGCCAGCAAGACTCCGAGGGGAAGGGCTGAAGCTTTCTTT
TRBV5-4	-	-	TRBJ2-5	CASSLRQLRETQYF	TGTGCCAGCAGCTTGAGACAGTTAAGGGAGACCCAGTACTTC
TRBV2	-	TRBD2	TRBJ2-1	CASSGTSGGWNEQFF	TGTGCCAGCAGTGGGACTAGCGGGGGGTGGAATGAGCAGTTCTTC
TRBV13	-	TRBD1	TRBJ2-3	CASSLGEQGAHTDTQYF	TGTGCCAGCAGCTTGGGGGAACAGGGGGCTCACACAGATACGCAGTATTTT
TRBV4-2	-	TRBD2	TRBJ2-1	CASSQDPGLAMDEQFF	TGTGCCAGCAGCCAGGATCCGGGACTAGCTATGGATGAGCAGTTCTTC
TRBV28	-	TRBD1	TRBJ1-1	CASSRTPTGSTEAFF	TGTGCCAGCAGTAGGACACCGACAGGGAGTACTGAAGCTTTCTTT
TRBV4-3	-	-	TRBJ1-1	CASSQERGADTEAFF	TGCGCCAGCAGCCAAGAACGAGGGGCGGACACTGAAGCTTTCTTT
TRBV7-9	-	TRBD1	TRBJ2-7	CASSPPGQPHEQYF	TGTGCCAGCAGCCCCCCGGGACAGCCCCACGAGCAGTACTTC
TRBV6-5	-	TRBD1	TRBJ2-1	CASSDRVSYNEQFF	TGTGCCAGCAGTGACAGGGTTTCATACAATGAGCAGTTCTTC
TRBV5-4	once	TRBD1	TRBJ1-2	CASSLGLGQENGYTF	TGTGCCAGCAGCTTGGGATTAGGACAGGAAAATGGCTACACCTTC
TRBV2	-	-	TRBJ2-7	CASSMGGEKYF	TGTGCCAGCTCCATGGGGGGCGAGAAGTACTTC
TRBV27	-	TRBD2	TRBJ2-7	CASSVGTSGYEQYF	TGTGCCAGCAGTGTCGGGACTAGCGGGTACGAGCAGTACTTC
TRBV7-9	-	-	TRBJ1-2	CASSFNSGVNYGYTF	TGTGCCAGCAGCTTCAACTCAGGCGTTAACTATGGCTACACCTTC
TRBV19	-	-	TRBJ2-6	CASSIGSGANVLTF	TGTGCCAGTAGTATAGGGTCTGGGGCCAACGTCCTGACTTTC
TRBV4-3	-	-	TRBJ1-2	CASSQEWGYYGYTF	TGCGCCAGCAGCCAAGAATGGGGTTACTATGGCTACACCTTC
TRBV5-4	-	-	TRBJ2-5	CASSSLNFQETQYF	TGTGCCAGCAGCTCCCTCAACTTCCAAGAGACCCAGTACTTC
TRBV2	-	-	TRBJ1-2	CASRTVTVGNGYGYTF	TGTGCCAGCAGGACAGTGACGGTGGGAAATGGCTATGGCTACACCTTC
TRBV6-5	-	-	TRBJ2-7	CASSFLTGTYEQYF	TGTGCCAGCAGTTTTCTAACAGGTACCTACGAGCAGTACTTC
TRBV5-1	-	-	TRBJ1-3	CASSLSGLGNTIYF	TGCGCCAGCAGCTTGTCTGGGCTCGGAAACACCATATATTTT
TRBV7-2	-	-	TRBJ2-7	CASSLQGPGYEQYF	TGTGCCAGCAGCTTGCAGGGCCCTGGGTACGAGCAGTACTTC
TRBV27	-	-	TRBJ1-5	CASSLKRGFQPQHF	TGTGCCAGCAGTTTAAAAAGGGGTTTTCAGCCCCAGCATTTT
TRBV6-6	-	-	TRBJ2-7	CASSNPGGAYEQYF	TGTGCCAGCAGTAACCCAGGGGGGGCCTACGAGCAGTACTTC
TRBV19	-	TRBD1	TRBJ2-7	CASSGVQGASYEQYF	TGTGCCAGTTCCGGCGTACAGGGGGCCTCCTACGAGCAGTACTTC
TRBV7-2	-	-	TRBJ1-5	CASSLQGGNQPQHF	TGTGCCAGCAGCTTACAGGGAGGCAATCAGCCCCAGCATTTT
TRBV5-6	-	TRBD1	TRBJ2-3	CASSWGTEADTQYF	TGTGCCAGCAGCTGGGGGACAGAAGCAGATACGCAGTATTTT
TRBV5-6	-	TRBD1	TRBJ1-1	CASSLFWDRGRGNTEAFF	TGTGCCAGCAGCTTGTTTTGGGACAGGGGGCGAGGGAACACTGAAGCTTTCTTT
TRBV7-9	-	-	TRBJ1-4	CASTEMADENEKLFF	TGTGCCAGCACTGAAATGGCAGACGAAAATGAAAAACTGTTTTTT
TRBV30	-	-	TRBJ1-5	CAWASSDRQVDPQHF	TGTGCCTGGGCTTCCTCCGACCGGCAAGTAGATCCCCAGCATTTT
TRBV5-1	-	-	TRBJ2-7	CASSLRGVEQYF	TGCGCCAGCAGCTTGAGAGGGGTCGAGCAGTACTTC
TRBV18	-	TRBD1	TRBJ1-5	CASSLSDRVDQPQHF	TGTGCCAGCTCACTTTCGGACAGGGTGGATCAGCCCCAGCATTTT
TRBV6-5	-	TRBD1	TRBJ1-2	CASRRDSYGYTF	TGTGCCAGCCGACGGGACAGCTATGGCTACACCTTC
TRBV28	once	-	TRBJ2-7	CATLPPAHGPDF	TGTGCCACCCTCCCCCCCGCGCACGGCCCGGACTTC
TRBV10-3	-	TRBD1	TRBJ2-7	CAISGSPGQGSSYEQYF	TGTGCCATCAGTGGCTCTCCCGGACAGGGAAGCTCCTACGAGCAGTACTTC
TRBV9	-	-	TRBJ2-5	CASSVQGQETQYF	TGTGCCAGCAGCGTACAGGGTCAAGAGACCCAGTACTTC
TRBV28	-	TRBD1	TRBJ1-1	CASSPDRELPNTEAFF	TGTGCCAGCAGTCCGGACAGGGAACTTCCGAACACTGAAGCTTTCTTT
TRBV2	-	-	TRBJ1-5	CASSVFGDRLNQPQHF	TGTGCCAGCAGTGTCTTCGGGGACCGCCTCAATCAGCCCCAGCATTTT
TRBV10-3	-	TRBD1	TRBJ2-5	CAISPGTGLVGQETQYF	TGTGCCATCAGCCCCGGGACAGGGTTAGTAGGGCAAGAGACCCAGTACTTC
TRBV2	many	-	TRBJ2-7	CASNPAPYEQYF	TGTGCCAGCAACCCTGCCCCCTACGAGCAGTACTTC
TRBV9	-	-	TRBJ1-2	CASGEDAGVYSGGYTF	TGTGCCAGCGGGGAGGACGCAGGGGTCTACTCTGGTGGCTACACCTTC
TRBV9	-	-	TRBJ1-2	CASRDLNYGYTF	TGTGCCAGCAGGGACCTTAACTATGGCTACACCTTC
TRBV30	-	TRBD1	TRBJ1-5	CAWSRDRQPQHF	TGTGCCTGGTCCCGGGACAGGCAGCCCCAGCATTTT
TRBV7-8	-	TRBD1	TRBJ1-4	CASSPGQGAHEKLFF	TGTGCCAGCAGCCCCGGACAGGGGGCACATGAAAAACTGTTTTTT
TRBV7-3	-	-	TRBJ1-1	CASSLTGRDTEAFF	TGTGCCAGCAGCTTAACGGGCAGGGACACTGAAGCTTTCTTT
TRBV18	-	-	TRBJ1-3	CASSPGRPVGNTIYF	TGTGCCAGCTCCCCCGGACGACCCGTCGGAAACACCATATATTTT
TRBV18	-	TRBD2	TRBJ2-3	CASSPRTSGTSTDTQYF	TGTGCCAGCTCACCTCGGACTAGCGGGACTAGCACAGATACGCAGTATTTT
TRBV7-8	-	-	TRBJ1-2	CASSPFPRGLDYGYTF	TGTGCCAGCAGCCCCTTCCCCCGGGGGCTCGACTATGGCTACACCTTC